These 10 T cell receptor beta chains came from one sample sequenced in a study of neoadjuvant anti-PD-1 for oral cavity cancer. TCRdb's copy holds only in-frame clones and misses some; the assay was immunoSEQ multiplex PCR. The sample contains over 5,500 clones, 60% to 80% of which appear only once. The sample here was PBMCs, taken before nivolumab (anti-PD-1) treatment. The receptors shown here come from a person aged 35 to 85 with oral cavity squamous cell carcinoma.

This rearrangement joins TRBV19 to TRBJ1-5, with a weak D call TRBD1 (5 bases). The CDR3 runs 15 residues. The V gene lost 3 bases and the J gene lost 1 base, with 10 bases spanning the gap. Germline values: CDR1 LNHDA, CDR2 SQIVND (reference sequence). Written as DNA, the CDR3 is TGTGCCAGTAGTATTTGGGGGGTCAGCAATCAGCCCCAGCATTTT. This gives the protein CASSIWGVSNQPQHF.

V gene TRBV6-6 combines with J gene TRBJ1-4; D uncertain. Germline assignment: CDR1 MNHNY and CDR2 SVGAGI (reference sequence). V lost 5 bases, J lost 5 bases, and 12 bases lay in between. This CDR3 spans 14 amino acids. Here the CDR3 reads CASSNGPMNEKLFF. In nucleotides, the CDR3 is TGTGCCAGCAGTAACGGACCTATGAATGAAAAACTGTTTTTT.

This clone showed up just once. The chain recombines TRBV25-1 with TRBJ2-7, with D unclear. V lost 4 bases and J lost 3, with 13 bases in between. CDR3 size: 14 residues. CDR1 is MGHDK and CDR2 is SYGVNS in the germline V gene. This CDR3 reads CASSVDFSDYEQYF. The CDR3 DNA sequence: TGTGCCAGCAGTGTAGATTTCAGCGACTACGAGCAGTACTTC.

The rearrangement joins TRBV11-2 to TRBJ1-5, with unresolved D. Germline loops: CDR1 SGHAT, CDR2 FQNNGV. Trimming removed 0 bases at V and 4 bases at J, with 7 bases between. The CDR3 totals 14 residues. The CDR3 region has the DNA TGTGCCAGCAGCTTAGATCCGGGAAATCAGCCCCAGCATTTT. Its translation: CASSLDPGNQPQHF.

The chain carries TRBV30 and TRBJ1-5; no reliable D call. V lost 2 bases and J lost 6, with 11 bases in between. CDR1 is GTSNPN, CDR2 SVGIG, per germline (reference sequence). CDR3 length equals 13 residues. The CDR3 coding sequence is TGTGCCTGGAGTACCCCCGGATTTCAGCCCCAGCATTTT. It is translated as CAWSTPGFQPQHF.

The rearrangement uses TRBV9 and TRBJ2-1; perhaps TRBD2 as D (5 bases). This CDR3 comprises 15 residues. The germline CDR1 and CDR2 sequences are SGDLS and YYNGEE. Trimming removed 0 bases at V and 4 bases at J, with 11 bases between. CDR3 protein: CASSVGGLKYNEQFF. DNA for the CDR3: TGTGCCAGCAGCGTAGGAGGACTTAAGTACAATGAGCAGTTCTTC.

This chain connects TRBV11-1 to TRBJ2-7; D is unresolved. The CDR3 totals 13 residues. Germline-derived CDR1 and CDR2 are SGHAT and FQDESV (reference sequence). V gave up 4 bases and J gave up 6 bases, with 13 bases separating them. The CDR3 is CASSSPLSPEQYF. The CDR3 DNA sequence: TGTGCCAGCAGCTCCCCTCTGAGCCCCGAGCAGTACTTC.

This chain joins TRBV6-1 and TRBJ1-3; the D is unclear. CDR1 and CDR2 from the germline V gene are MNHNS and SASEGT. CDR3 length equals 13 residues. The V gene lost 0 bases and the J gene lost 5 bases, with 5 bases spanning the gap. The CDR3 loop reads CASSEAGRNTIYF. The CDR3, as DNA: TGTGCCAGCAGTGAAGCCGGGAGAAACACCATATATTTT.

V gene TRBV23-1 combines with J gene TRBJ1-1; possibly TRBD1 for D (5 bases). TRBV23-1 is an ORF for which the function is uncertain. CDR3 size: 14 residues. V was shortened by 6 bases and J by 11 bases, with 22 bases between the two germline ends. The chain's CDR3 is CASSPGTGPSHAFF. CDR3 nucleotide sequence: TGCGCCAGCAGCCCTGGGACGGGCCCAAGTCACGCTTTCTTT.

The V call is TRBV5-4, the J call TRBJ2-5; 8 nucleotides align to TRBD1. The ends lost 4 bases at V and 3 bases at J; junction bases unmatched: 5. Germline V lookup: CDR1 SGHNT, CDR2 YYREEE (reference sequence). The CDR3 spans 14 residues. The CDR3 protein is CASSTTGAEETQYF. The DNA for the CDR3 is TGTGCCAGCAGCACGACAGGGGCGGAAGAGACCCAGTACTTC.